A single sample gave rise to the 6 T cell receptor beta chains below, sequenced in a study of CD8+CD57+ T cells in acquired aplastic anemia listed by TCRdb under 2018. Sequencer: Illumina HiSeq 2000. Genomic DNA was used as template for profiling of TCR beta VDJ combinations and CDR3 sequences. TCRdb reprocessed the public reads (quality trimming at Q25 with fastp, clone calling with MiXCR) and kept in-frame beta chains. Every distinct CDR3 protein forms one entry, paired with its most common genes and DNA. Across this sample there are fewer than 250,000 distinct CDR3 sequences, with approximately 45% seen only once. 7% to 10% of the sample belongs to the ten largest clones. Expansion of CD8+CD57+ cells had been shown by flow cytometry in the patients chosen for sequencing. The sequencing input was sorted CD4+, CD8+, or CD8+CD57+ T cells (not recorded which) from PBMCs. The origin of the receptors is a human donor with aplastic anemia.

A single count supports this clonotype. This chain connects TRBV7-9 to TRBJ2-7, with 8 nucleotides matching TRBD2. The CDR3 runs 16 residues. J was trimmed by 2 bases and V by 5 bases; bases with no gene match: 11. CDR1 SEHNR and CDR2 FQNEAQ come from the germline V gene (reference sequence). The CDR3 DNA is TGTGCCAGCAGCACGCATGATCGGGGGGGGCCCTACGAGCAGTACTTC. This encodes CASSTHDRGGPYEQYF.

About this clonotype: A read error may explain this, as a much larger clone is one base away. This chain links TRBV5-1 with TRBJ2-5, with D hard to call. The CDR3 extends over 13 amino acids. Germline loops: CDR1 SGHRS, CDR2 YFSETQ. Written as DNA, the CDR3 is TGCGCCAGCAGCTTGGCGTACCAAGTGACCCAGTACTTC. Amino acids: CASSLAYQVTQYF. Drawing the rest from reference TRBV5-1 and TRBJ2-5, the complete variable domain is KAGVTQTPRYLIKTRGQQVTLSCSPISGHRSVSWYQQTPGQGLQFLFEYFSETQRNKGNFPGRFSGRQFSNSRSEMNVSTLELGDSALYLCASSLAYQVTQYFGPGTRLLVL.

Many counts were recorded for this clonotype. The chain has TRBV7-3 and TRBJ2-1; 7 bases align to TRBD1. Trimming cost V 3 bases and J 6 bases; bases outside gene matches: 11. The CDR3 is made up of 16 amino acids. The V gene's germline CDR1 is SGHTA and CDR2 FQGTGA. The CDR3 bases are TGTGCCAGCAGCTTCATACGACAGGGACGCTTCAATGAGCAGTTCTTC. It codes for CASSFIRQGRFNEQFF.

As regards this clonotype: This could be a read error, since a much larger clone is one nucleotide away. CDR3: CASSLRDIPYEQYF. CDR3 DNA: TGCGCCAGCAGCCTACGGGACATCCCCTACGAGCAGTACTTC. The V gene is TRBV5-1, the J gene TRBJ2-7; D perhaps matches TRBD1 (6 bases). Germline CDR1 reads SGHRS; CDR2 reads YFSETQ. Deletions cut 4 bases from V and 2 bases from J, with 13 bases between. The CDR3 is 14 residues long.

In this sample, this clonotype turned up a few times. A clone one base away is much larger, so this may be a read error. V is TRBV5-6 and J is TRBJ2-5; D gene unclear. The V and J ends lost 4 bases and 5 bases respectively, with 15 bases between them. There are 14 residues in the CDR3. In germline, CDR1 is SGHDT, CDR2 YYEEEE. The CDR3 here is CASSRSRPSETQYF. CDR3 sequence (DNA): TGTGCCAGCAGCCGTAGTAGGCCGTCGGAGACCCAGTACTTC.

This clonotype came up a few times. The rearrangement joins TRBV12-3 or TRBV12-4 to TRBJ1-4, with D tentatively TRBD1 (5 bases). The CDR3 consists of 15 residues. V lost 3 bases and J 4 bases, leaving 12 bases between the germline ends. CDR3 loop: CASSFRGTDNEKLFF. CDR3 bases: TGTGCCAGCAGTTTCCGCGGGACTGATAATGAAAAACTGTTTTTT.